This T cell receptor (beta chain) emerged from a study of T cell responses to AZD1222 COVID-19 vaccine (dated by TCRdb to 2020 to 2022). With regard to the full study: AZD1222 recipients given second doses at about 4 weeks or at about 12 weeks were pooled, since spike-specific TCR depth and breadth were not found to differ between the two schedules. A total of 233 trial participants underwent TCR sequencing, of whom 200 to 220 received two doses of AZD1222 and about 26 received two doses of the MenACWY control vaccine. Trial participants were enrolled by age into 18-55, 56-69 and 70-plus year subgroups, with 148, 28 and 57 TCR-sequenced participants respectively. General study outcomes and caveats: Participants were mostly white British, with more females than males. The authors suggested clonal diversity may have been underestimated. After two AZD1222 doses, both the breadth and the depth of spike-specific TCRs were significantly higher than at day 0 and than in MenACWY recipients. The whole spike protein was spanned by vaccine-associated CD4 TCRs, and dominant responses were seen in regions 160-218 and 743-854. Because no day 14 peak-response samples were available, the repertoires could be characterized only after the peak T cell response. The 56-69-year group was small, and its depth increase did not reach significance, likely because of low power. Only five to seven AZD1222 recipients were SARS-CoV-2 seropositive at baseline, limiting conclusions about previously exposed vaccinees. Epitopes outside the regions mutated in the B.1.351 and B.1.1.7 variants were reportedly recognized by nearly half of the unique spike-specific TCRs.

The CDR3 regions of human TCRbeta chains were subjected to immunosequencing. The original pipeline was this. Repertoire TCRs were checked for matches against a reference library of SARS-CoV-2-specific TCRs that had been generated using the MIRA antigen-specificity platform. Breadth was defined as the fraction of unique TCRs that were SARS-CoV-2-associated, and depth was defined as the fraction of total T cells that were SARS-CoV-2-associated. Each spike-specific TCR was assigned to its reactive spike region and to a CD4 or CD8 class using the MIRA data. Log10-transformed breadth and depth values were compared by one-way ANOVA with Sidak's multiple comparisons tests. In its TCRdb copy, this immuneACCESS table keeps in-frame sequences only and misses some clones. Where compared with another copy, unresolved V genes explain less than half of these, and the others have no known cause. Clone size and V and J calls were adopted from that table, with D and trimming inferred from the DNA. The sample table records approximately 190,000 clones; more than 75% of these occur just once. Of the sample, 0.99% is held by the ten largest clones.

Concerning this clone itself: Its antigen is unknown. The sample holds no much larger clone one base away, and base qualities are not on file.

The CDR3, cysteine through phenylalanine, is 14 amino acids long. The read is trimmed to its CDR3 DNA, 42 bases read in frame from base 1. Cut back by 3 bases and 10 bases, the V and J ends lie 16 bases apart. The CDR1 and CDR2 encoded by the germline V gene (reference sequence) are LNHDA and SQIVND. The time point tag for this specimen amounts to: baseline before first vaccination. The vaccinee samples were drawn from two UK trials, COV001 and COV002, one of which was a single-blind randomized controlled phase 2/3 trial testing AZD1222 (ChAdOx1 nCoV-19) in healthy adults. For TCRbeta chain sequencing, PBMC samples were collected from trial participants at day 0 and at day 28 after the second dose.

The sample was peripheral blood, taken on day 0 of AZD1222 vaccination. The sequence was collected from an adult in good health. The V and J segments used are TRBV19 and TRBJ2-1, and the D gene may be TRBD1, 5 bases matching. The DNA sequence is as follows: TGTGCCAGTAGTATGGGCAGGGCCTCCATAGAGCAGTTCTTC. This is translated as CASSMGRASIEQFF.